A selection of T cell receptor beta chains follows, all from one sample in a study of cytomegalovirus exposure and HLA in healthy donors. Assay used: immunoSEQ multiplex PCR; TCRdb lists only in-frame clones, some missing. Of approximately 150,000 clones listed, less than 85% are singletons. Sequenced material: PBMCs. The receptors come from a man between 50 and 59 years old in good health and CMV-seropositive. Each CDR3 is given with its conserved first and last residue. D genes are given only for firm matches. Not every row has a clone size; where given, it reads once, few, many or a size class.

>TRBD2|17|TRBJ2-4|TRBV23-1|-
CASTLGLAGVAKNIQYF
TGCGCCAGCACCCTGGGACTAGCGGGGGTGGCCAAAAACATTCAGTACTTC
>TRBD2|18|TRBJ2-3|TRBV28|-
CASSPATSGRVGTDTQYF
TGTGCCAGCAGTCCCGCGACTAGCGGGAGGGTAGGCACAGATACGCAGTATTTT
>TRBD2|20|TRBJ2-3|TRBV9|-
CASSRTGTSGRVSLSDTQYF
TGTGCCAGCAGCCGAACCGGGACTAGCGGGAGGGTGTCTTTATCAGATACGCAGTATTTT
>TRBD1|20|TRBJ2-3|TRBV4-2|-
CASSQDPMIRGQSGTDTQYF
TGTGCCAGCAGCCAAGATCCCATGATCAGGGGGCAAAGCGGCACAGATACGCAGTATTTT
>TRBD1|16|TRBJ2-7|TRBV4-1|-
CASSQEVGDRTYEQYF
TGCGCCAGCAGCCAAGAGGTGGGGGACAGGACCTACGAGCAGTACTTC
>-|16|TRBJ1-6|TRBV9|-
CASSPDGGQYNSPLHF
TGTGCCAGCAGCCCTGATGGGGGACAATATAATTCACCCCTCCACTTT
>-|14|TRBJ2-1|TRBV18|once
CASSPATGHNEQFF
TGTGCCAGCTCACCAGCGACAGGCCACAATGAGCAGTTCTTC
>-|14|TRBJ1-1|TRBV2|-
CASWTAGANTEAFF
TGTGCCAGCTGGACTGCGGGGGCTAACACTGAAGCTTTCTTT
>-|13|TRBJ1-2|TRBV7-3|-
CASSLNRFYGYTF
TGTGCCAGCAGCTTAAACAGATTCTATGGCTACACCTTC
>-|14|TRBJ2-1|TRBV9|-
CASSVASLATLQFF
TGTGCCAGCAGCGTAGCGTCTCTAGCCACATTACAGTTCTTC
>TRBD1|15|TRBJ1-2|TRBV19|-
CASSRRDSANYGYTF
TGTGCCAGTAGTAGAAGGGACAGCGCTAACTATGGCTACACCTTC
>TRBD2|14|TRBJ2-1|TRBV7-9|once
CATGLAGVNDEQFF
TGTGCCACCGGACTAGCGGGGGTAAACGATGAGCAGTTCTTC
>-|15|TRBJ2-3|TRBV15|-
CATSRVGDLSDTQYF
TGTGCCACCAGCAGAGTTGGGGACTTATCAGATACGCAGTATTTT
>TRBD1|15|TRBJ1-2|TRBV5-1|-
CASSLAGTANYGYTF
TGCGCCAGCAGCTTGGCCGGGACAGCTAACTATGGCTACACCTTC
>-|15|TRBJ2-3|TRBV2|few
CASSEDQGYTDTQYF
TGTGCCAGCAGTGAAGACCAGGGTTACACAGATACGCAGTATTTT
>-|13|TRBJ1-5|TRBV27|-
CASSLTRNQPQHF
TGTGCCAGCAGTTTAACGAGGAATCAGCCCCAGCATTTT
>TRBD1|16|TRBJ2-5|TRBV5-1|-
CASSPGQLNSQETQYF
TGCGCCAGCAGCCCGGGACAGCTGAATTCACAAGAGACCCAGTACTTC
>-|15|TRBJ2-5|TRBV27|-
CASSFWSGSRETQYF
TGTGCCAGCAGTTTCTGGTCCGGGTCGCGGGAGACCCAGTACTTC
>-|13|TRBJ2-5|TRBV5-1|-
CASSPNREQTQYF
TGCGCCAGCAGTCCTAACAGGGAGCAGACCCAGTACTTC
>TRBD2|14|TRBJ2-3|TRBV7-9|-
CSSSLAGGPDTQYF
TGTTCCAGCAGTTTAGCGGGAGGGCCCGATACGCAGTATTTT
>TRBD1|15|TRBJ1-6|TRBV10-3|once
CAISQTGTGDSPLHF
TGTGCCATCAGTCAAACCGGGACAGGGGATTCACCCCTCCACTTT
>TRBD1|15|TRBJ1-4|TRBV2|few
CASSSLGTGDEKLFF
TGTGCCAGCAGTTCCCTCGGGACAGGCGATGAAAAACTGTTTTTT
>TRBD1|16|TRBJ2-1|TRBV11-1|-
CASSPPRQGRDNEQFF
TGTGCCAGCAGCCCACCTCGACAGGGGAGAGACAATGAGCAGTTCTTC
>TRBD1|14|TRBJ2-7|TRBV5-1|-
CASSLAGQGYEQYF
TGCGCCAGCAGCTTGGCCGGACAGGGCTACGAGCAGTACTTC
>-|13|TRBJ2-7|TRBV15|few
CATSREGRTRQYF
TGTGCCACCAGCAGAGAGGGGAGGACCCGGCAGTACTTC
>TRBD1|15|TRBJ2-7|TRBV28|few
CASSERTGGGNEQYF
TGTGCCAGCAGTGAGCGGACAGGGGGCGGGAACGAGCAGTACTTC
>-|14|TRBJ2-7|TRBV4-1|-
CASSLGQGSYEQYF
TGCGCCAGCAGCCTCGGGCAGGGGTCCTACGAGCAGTACTTC
>-|16|TRBJ2-1|TRBV6-4|-
CASSDSERMSYNEQFF
TGTGCCAGCAGTGACTCAGAGAGGATGTCCTACAATGAGCAGTTCTTC
>TRBD1|15|TRBJ2-7|TRBV10-3|-
CAISESNRGPYEQYF
TGTGCCATCAGTGAGTCGAATAGGGGGCCCTACGAGCAGTACTTC
>-|14|TRBJ2-5|TRBV19|-
CASSTASVSKTQYF
TGTGCCAGTAGTACCGCGTCCGTGTCTAAGACCCAGTACTTC
>-|13|TRBJ2-3|TRBV27|-
CASSLSVTDTQYF
TGTGCCAGCAGTTTGAGCGTCACAGATACGCAGTATTTT
>TRBD1|15|TRBJ1-1|TRBV5-1|-
CASSSGRGRSTEAFF
TGCGCCAGCAGCTCGGGCAGGGGGCGGAGCACTGAAGCTTTCTTT
>-|14|TRBJ2-7|TRBV19|-
CASSIAGDSYEQYF
TGTGCCAGTAGTATAGCGGGGGACTCCTACGAGCAGTACTTC
>-|16|TRBJ2-7|TRBV28|-
CASSQEKQGIAYEQYF
TGTGCCAGCAGCCAAGAGAAACAGGGAATAGCCTACGAGCAGTACTTC
>TRBD1|18|TRBJ1-1|TRBV7-9|-
CASSLVNFRDRGLAEAFF
TGTGCCAGCAGCTTAGTCAATTTCCGGGACAGGGGGCTTGCTGAAGCTTTCTTT
>TRBD1|17|TRBJ2-5|TRBV28|-
CASSLSTHRGEQETQYF
TGTGCCAGCAGTTTATCTACCCACAGGGGGGAACAAGAGACCCAGTACTTC
>TRBD2|21|TRBJ2-2|TRBV10-3|-
CAISEWAGFGLAGKNTGELFF
TGTGCCATCAGTGAGTGGGCAGGATTCGGACTAGCGGGAAAGAACACCGGGGAGCTGTTTTTT
>TRBD2|16|TRBJ2-2|TRBV5-5|-
CASSPEASGRTGELFF
TGTGCCAGCAGCCCGGAGGCTAGCGGGAGAACAGGGGAGCTGTTTTTT
>-|11|TRBJ1-1|TRBV29-1|-
CSAAMDTEAFF
TGCAGCGCAGCTATGGACACTGAGGCTTTCTTT
>-|14|TRBJ2-5|TRBV28|-
CASSLGGAEKTQYF
TGTGCCAGCAGCCTAGGGGGGGCAGAAAAGACCCAGTACTTC
>-|11|TRBJ2-5|TRBV5-1|-
CASRSEETQYF
TGCGCCAGCAGATCGGAAGAGACCCAGTACTTC
>-|14|TRBJ2-1|TRBV10-3|-
CAISGGIDGNEQFF
TGTGCCATCAGTGGCGGAATCGACGGCAATGAGCAGTTCTTC
>TRBD1|17|TRBJ1-2|TRBV5-1|-
CASSSSEFRDRDVGYTF
TGCGCCAGCAGCTCTTCCGAATTCCGGGACAGGGATGTTGGCTACACCTTC
>-|14|TRBJ1-2|TRBV6-1|-
CASSVLGSYYGYTF
TGTGCCAGCAGTGTGTTGGGCAGTTACTATGGCTACACCTTC
>TRBD1|19|TRBJ2-7|TRBV29-1|-
CSAETGYQPGQWTIYEQYF
TGCAGCGCCGAGACGGGATACCAACCGGGACAGTGGACCATCTACGAGCAGTACTTC
>-|15|TRBJ2-3|TRBV6-1|few
CASSVGRVATDTQYF
TGTGCCAGCAGTGTAGGGCGGGTAGCCACAGATACGCAGTATTTT
>-|13|TRBJ2-5|TRBV7-6|-
CASSSGNLETQYF
TGTGCCAGCAGCAGCGGTAATTTGGAGACCCAGTACTTC
>-|15|TRBJ1-5|TRBV5-1|-
CASSLSAGTTQPQHF
TGCGCCAGCAGCTTGTCAGCCGGGACAACTCAGCCCCAGCATTTT
>-|14|TRBJ1-5|TRBV6-6|few
CASSLPGTNQPQHF
TGTGCCAGCAGTCTCCCGGGTACAAATCAGCCCCAGCATTTT
>-|13|TRBJ1-5|TRBV30|-
CAWSYRADQPQHF
TGTGCCTGGAGTTACAGGGCGGATCAGCCCCAGCATTTT
>-|14|TRBJ2-3|TRBV7-9|-
CASSLGNREDTQYF
TGTGCCAGCAGCTTAGGTAACAGGGAGGATACGCAGTATTTT
>-|14|TRBJ2-5|TRBV7-9|-
CASSLLPRRETQYF
TGTGCCAGCAGCCTGCTGCCTCGCCGGGAGACCCAGTACTTC
>TRBD2|14|TRBJ2-7|TRBV5-1|once
CASSGTSGTYEQYF
TGCGCCAGCAGCGGGACTAGCGGGACCTACGAGCAGTACTTC
>TRBD1|15|TRBJ2-7|TRBV14|once
CASRRQGTGPYEQYF
TGTGCCAGCAGACGACAGGGTACTGGCCCCTACGAGCAGTACTTC
>TRBD2|14|TRBJ2-1|TRBV13|-
CASSSGLTYNEQFF
TGTGCCAGCAGCTCGGGACTAACTTACAATGAGCAGTTCTTC
>TRBD1|14|TRBJ1-1|TRBV19|-
CASSADRANTEAFF
TGTGCCAGTAGTGCCGACAGGGCCAACACTGAAGCTTTCTTT
>-|14|TRBJ1-2|TRBV27|few
CASGPLGGRYGYTF
TGTGCCAGCGGTCCCCTCGGGGGGAGGTATGGCTACACCTTC
>TRBD2|19|TRBJ2-7|TRBV5-1|-
CASRIRTSGSLLLSYEQYF
TGCGCCAGCAGAATTCGGACTAGCGGGAGCCTGCTCCTTTCCTACGAGCAGTACTTC
>TRBD1|13|TRBJ2-7|TRBV30|-
CAWSVGQSYEQYF
TGTGCCTGGAGTGTGGGACAGTCCTACGAGCAGTACTTC
>-|14|TRBJ2-4|TRBV23-1|once
CASSQPGQENIQYF
TGCGCCAGCAGTCAACCAGGACAAGAAAACATTCAGTACTTC